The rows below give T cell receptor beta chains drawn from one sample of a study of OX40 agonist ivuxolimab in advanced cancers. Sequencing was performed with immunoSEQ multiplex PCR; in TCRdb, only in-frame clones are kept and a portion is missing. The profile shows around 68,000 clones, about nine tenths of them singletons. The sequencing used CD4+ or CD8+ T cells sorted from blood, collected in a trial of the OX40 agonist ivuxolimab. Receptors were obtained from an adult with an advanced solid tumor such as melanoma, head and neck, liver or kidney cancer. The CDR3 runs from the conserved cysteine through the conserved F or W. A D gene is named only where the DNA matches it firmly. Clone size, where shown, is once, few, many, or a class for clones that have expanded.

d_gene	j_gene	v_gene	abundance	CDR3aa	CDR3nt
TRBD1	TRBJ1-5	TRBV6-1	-	CASSSGGDQPQHF	TGTGCCAGCAGCTCAGGGGGCGATCAGCCCCAGCATTTT
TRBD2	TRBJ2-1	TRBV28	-	CASSRTSGIYEQFF	TGTGCCAGCAGTAGGACTAGCGGGATCTATGAGCAGTTCTTC
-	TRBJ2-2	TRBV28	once	CASSSGGPTGELFF	TGTGCCAGCAGTTCTGGGGGACCGACCGGGGAGCTGTTTTTT
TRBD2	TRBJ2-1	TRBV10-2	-	CASRGTSGRAGGQFF	TGCGCCAGCAGAGGGACTAGCGGGAGGGCCGGCGGGCAGTTCTTC
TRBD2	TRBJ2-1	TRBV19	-	CASSFRVAGANEQFF	TGTGCCAGTAGTTTCCGGGTAGCGGGAGCTAATGAGCAGTTCTTC
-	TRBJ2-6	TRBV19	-	CASRSRRISGANVLTF	TGTGCCAGTAGGAGCAGGCGCATCTCTGGGGCCAACGTCCTGACTTTC
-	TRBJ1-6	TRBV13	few	CASSLGQQGWGDSPLHF	TGTGCCAGCAGCTTAGGCCAGCAGGGTTGGGGCGATTCACCCCTCCACTTT
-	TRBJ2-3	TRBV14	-	CASSRGGSTDTQYF	TGTGCCAGCAGCCGGGGCGGGAGCACAGATACGCAGTATTTT
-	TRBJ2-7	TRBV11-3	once	CASSTNSYEQYF	TGTGCCAGCAGCACTAACTCCTACGAGCAGTACTTC
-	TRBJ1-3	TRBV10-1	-	CASSETGQRNTIYF	TGCGCCAGCAGTGAGACAGGACAGCGAAACACCATATATTTT
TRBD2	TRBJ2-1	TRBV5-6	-	CASSLTSGNEQFF	TGTGCCAGCAGCTTGACTAGCGGGAACGAGCAGTTCTTC
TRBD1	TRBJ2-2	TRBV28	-	CASSPGQGYTGELFF	TGTGCCAGCAGCCCGGGACAGGGGTACACCGGGGAGCTGTTTTTT
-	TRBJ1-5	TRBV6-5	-	CASKSQVSGNQPQHF	TGTGCCAGCAAATCGCAGGTGTCGGGCAATCAGCCCCAGCATTTT
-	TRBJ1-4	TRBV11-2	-	CASSSSGEKLFF	TGTGCCAGCAGCTCTTCGGGGGAAAAACTGTTTTTT
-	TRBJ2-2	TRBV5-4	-	CASSLGFGTGELFF	TGTGCCAGCAGCCTCGGTTTTGGCACCGGGGAGCTGTTTTTT
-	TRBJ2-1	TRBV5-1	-	CASSLARGGSGSYNEQFF	TGCGCCAGCAGCTTGGCCAGGGGGGGTAGTGGCTCCTACAATGAGCAGTTCTTC
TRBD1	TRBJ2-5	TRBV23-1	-	CASSQIPGGHQETQYF	TGCGCCAGCAGTCAAATACCAGGGGGTCACCAAGAGACCCAGTACTTC
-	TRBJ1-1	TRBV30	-	CAWSKGGTTEAFF	TGTGCCTGGAGTAAGGGAGGGACCACTGAAGCTTTCTTT